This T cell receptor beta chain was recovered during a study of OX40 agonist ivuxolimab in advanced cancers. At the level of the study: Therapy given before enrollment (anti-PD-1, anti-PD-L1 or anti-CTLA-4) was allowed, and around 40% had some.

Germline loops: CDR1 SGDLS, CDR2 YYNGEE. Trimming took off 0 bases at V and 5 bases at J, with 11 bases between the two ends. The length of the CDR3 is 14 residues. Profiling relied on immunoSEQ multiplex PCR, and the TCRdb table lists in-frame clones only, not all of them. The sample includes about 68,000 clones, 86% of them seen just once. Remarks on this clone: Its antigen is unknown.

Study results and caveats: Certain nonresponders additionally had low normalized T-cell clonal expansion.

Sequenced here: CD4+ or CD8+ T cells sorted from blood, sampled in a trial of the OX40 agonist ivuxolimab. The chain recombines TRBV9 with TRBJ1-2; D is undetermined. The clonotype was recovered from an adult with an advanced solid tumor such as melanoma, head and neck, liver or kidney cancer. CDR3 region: CASSVESDPYGYTF. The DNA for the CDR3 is TGTGCCAGCAGCGTAGAATCTGACCCGTATGGCTACACCTTC.